Below, 11 T cell receptor beta chains from the same sample are listed, as sequenced in a study of T cell repertoires in cytomegalovirus infection. Their cognate antigens are unknown. TCRdb re-called the reads with MiXCR, one entry per CDR3 protein. Among some 480,000 distinct CDR3 sequences listed, about 33% were seen once. Material: cultured PBMCs, obtained from culture after CMV antigen stimulation. The source of these receptors is a human donor in good health (CMV status not recorded). Some clones in this sample may be carry-over from other donors' samples.

CDR3 nucleotides: TGTGCCATCAGAAGGTGGGACTACGAGCAGTACTTC. This encodes CAIRRWDYEQYF. The rearrangement joins TRBV10-3 to TRBJ2-7; D remains ambiguous. V was clipped by 6 bases and J by 3 bases, with 9 bases between them. This CDR3 region has 12 residues. Germline CDR1 is ENHRY and CDR2 is SYGVKD.

This sequence joins TRBV12-3 or TRBV12-4 and TRBJ1-4, with 7 bases lining up with TRBD1. With V trimmed by 5 bases and J by 1 base, 4 bases remained unmatched. The CDR3 consists of 15 residues. DNA of the CDR3: TGTGCCAGCAGTCCCCGGGACAGAACTAATGAAAAACTGTTTTTT. This translates into CASSPRDRTNEKLFF.

This chain uses TRBV5-1 with TRBJ1-4, with D uncertain. Germline-derived CDR1 and CDR2 are SGHRS and YFSETQ. The germline V and J ends were trimmed by 4 bases and 0 bases, with 13 bases remaining between them. The CDR3 runs to 16 residues. Written as DNA, the CDR3 is TGCGCCAGCAGCCCTCGGGTGATAGCAACTAATGAAAAACTGTTTTTT. Its translation is CASSPRVIATNEKLFF.

J is TRBJ1-6 and V is TRBV2; D not certain. Trimming shortened V by 8 bases and J by 10 bases, and 15 bases separated the two germline ends. The CDR3 sequence is 13 residues long. CDR1 and CDR2 (germline): SNHLY, FYNNEI. The CDR3 DNA is TGTGCCAGCGATGGGCTCTCAGGCTCACCCCTCCACTTT. This codes for CASDGLSGSPLHF.

This clonotype was detected many times. In DNA, the CDR3 is TGTGCCAGCAGCTTTAAATCAGGGGCGTTAAGCAATCAGCCCCAGCATTTT. It yields the protein CASSFKSGALSNQPQHF. The chain combines TRBV7-2 with TRBJ1-5, with D tentatively TRBD1 (6 bases). The CDR3 covers 17 residues. Germline-derived CDR1 and CDR2 are SGHTA and FQGNSA. V lost 3 bases, J lost 1 base, and 16 bases lay in between.

The rearrangement joins TRBV4-1 to TRBJ2-5; 8 bases are shared with TRBD2. CDR3 length: 16 amino acids. V shed 3 bases and J 2 bases; nucleotides not matched to a gene: 8. Germline assignment: CDR1 MGHRA and CDR2 YSYEKL. CDR3: CASSHVSGTLQETQYF. CDR3 nucleotide sequence: TGCGCCAGCAGCCATGTTAGCGGGACGCTGCAAGAGACCCAGTACTTC.

The rearrangement joins TRBV29-1 to TRBJ2-3; D gene ambiguous. Between the trimmed V and J ends, which lost 6 bases and 4 bases, there was a span of 11 bases. This CDR3 region has 12 residues. CDR1 is SQVTM, CDR2 ANQGSEA, per germline. The CDR3 nucleotides read TGCAGCGTCGTCAGACGGCCAGATACGCAGTATTTT. This encodes CSVVRRPDTQYF.

This clonotype was counted ten times or more. The chain is built from TRBV11-2 and TRBJ2-2; D remains ambiguous. Trimming removed 0 bases at V and 6 bases at J, with 2 bases between. Germline lookup yields CDR1 SGHAT and CDR2 FQNNGV. CDR3 length: 12 residues. The CDR3: CASSLEAGELFF. DNA for the CDR3: TGTGCCAGCAGCTTAGAAGCCGGGGAGCTGTTTTTT.

This clonotype turned up a few times. The gene calls are TRBV25-1 and TRBJ2-6; maybe TRBD1 (6 bases). CDR3 length: 16 amino acids. Germline V gene data show CDR1 as MGHDK and CDR2 as SYGVNS. The ends were cut back, 6 bases at V and 1 base at J, with 13 bases in the middle. CDR3 region: CASSLNRGSGANVLTF. The CDR3 nucleotides are TGTGCCAGCAGCCTGAATAGGGGGTCTGGGGCCAACGTCCTGACTTTC.

CDR3 nucleotide sequence: TGTGCCAGCAGCCCACCTGGGGGATGGGATGAGCAGTTCTTC. Translated: CASSPPGGWDEQFF. V gene TRBV7-2 combines with J gene TRBJ2-1; the D gene could be TRBD1 or TRBD2 (5 bases each). This CDR3 spans 14 amino acids. Germline CDR1 and CDR2: SGHTA and FQGNSA. V lost 5 bases to trimming and J lost 8 bases, with 16 bases between them.

In this sample, this clonotype turned up a few times. The chain has TRBV7-2 and TRBJ1-5; D unclear. Germline CDR1 and CDR2: SGHTA and FQGNSA. The CDR3 is 14 amino acids. Trimming removed 2 bases at V and 5 bases at J, with 10 bases between. In nucleotides, the CDR3 is TGTGCCAGCAGCTTACCGGGGTTTGATCAGCCCCAGCATTTT. It specifies CASSLPGFDQPQHF.